These T cell receptor beta chains were read from a single sample in a study of siplizumab effects on memory and regulatory T cells. Assay: immunoSEQ multiplex PCR; the TCRdb copy retains only in-frame clones and omits some. The sample yields about 80,000 clones, 95% seen once. Sequencing input: CD8+ T cells sorted from blood. These TCRs come from a human donor in good health. Both conserved end residues are part of each CDR3. Each record gives: V gene, J gene, D gene, clone size, CDR3 protein, CDR3 DNA. A D gene is named only where the DNA matches it firmly. Clone size appears in some rows only: once, few, many, or a class for an expanded clone.

>TRBV9|TRBJ2-3|TRBD2|.
CASSNLAGRDTQYF
TGTGCCAGCAGTAATCTAGCGGGGAGAGATACGCAGTATTTT
>TRBV14|TRBJ2-7|.|.
CASSQGAGEPYEQYF
TGTGCCAGCAGCCAAGGAGCAGGAGAACCCTACGAGCAGTACTTC
>TRBV28|TRBJ2-2|TRBD1|.
CASSLFPGGYTGELFF
TGTGCCAGCAGTTTATTCCCAGGGGGCTACACCGGGGAGCTGTTTTTT
>TRBV4-1|TRBJ2-2|TRBD2|once
CASSLPGLGVELFF
TGCGCCAGCAGCTTACCGGGACTAGGAGTGGAGCTGTTTTTT
>TRBV29-1|TRBJ1-1|TRBD1|.
CSVVGQGHGNTEAFF
TGCAGCGTTGTCGGACAGGGTCATGGGAACACTGAAGCTTTCTTT
>TRBV15|TRBJ2-7|TRBD1|.
CATGTGGAYEQYF
TGTGCCACCGGAACAGGGGGCGCGTACGAGCAGTACTTC
>TRBV7-3|TRBJ2-1|.|.
CASSPRGSAHNEQFF
TGTGCCAGCAGCCCAAGGGGCAGCGCCCACAATGAGCAGTTCTTC
>TRBV7-7|TRBJ2-2|TRBD1|once
CASSPGTDNTGELFF
TGTGCTAGCAGTCCCGGGACAGATAACACCGGGGAGCTGTTTTTT
>TRBV15|TRBJ2-1|.|.
CATSRDIDRIDEQFF
TGTGCCACCAGCAGAGATATCGATAGGATAGATGAGCAGTTCTTC
>TRBV15|TRBJ2-1|TRBD1|.
CATSYIGQGSLEEQFF
TGTGCCACCAGTTATATTGGACAGGGTTCGTTAGAGGAGCAGTTCTTC
>TRBV28|TRBJ1-1|.|.
CASTQPLGGTEAFF
TGTGCCAGCACCCAACCCTTAGGGGGCACTGAAGCTTTCTTT
>TRBV19|TRBJ2-7|TRBD1|.
CASSIASTGTGFSYEQYF
TGTGCCAGTAGTATTGCCTCCACCGGGACAGGATTCTCCTACGAGCAGTACTTC
>TRBV9|TRBJ2-7|TRBD1|.
CASSVATGEYEQYF
TGTGCCAGCAGCGTAGCTACAGGGGAGTACGAGCAGTACTTC
>TRBV7-9|TRBJ2-1|.|.
CASSWSVNEQFF
TGTGCCAGCAGCTGGTCGGTAAATGAGCAGTTCTTC
>TRBV14|TRBJ2-1|TRBD2|.
CASSQRTSGNYNEQFF
TGTGCCAGCAGCCAGAGGACTAGCGGGAACTACAATGAGCAGTTCTTC